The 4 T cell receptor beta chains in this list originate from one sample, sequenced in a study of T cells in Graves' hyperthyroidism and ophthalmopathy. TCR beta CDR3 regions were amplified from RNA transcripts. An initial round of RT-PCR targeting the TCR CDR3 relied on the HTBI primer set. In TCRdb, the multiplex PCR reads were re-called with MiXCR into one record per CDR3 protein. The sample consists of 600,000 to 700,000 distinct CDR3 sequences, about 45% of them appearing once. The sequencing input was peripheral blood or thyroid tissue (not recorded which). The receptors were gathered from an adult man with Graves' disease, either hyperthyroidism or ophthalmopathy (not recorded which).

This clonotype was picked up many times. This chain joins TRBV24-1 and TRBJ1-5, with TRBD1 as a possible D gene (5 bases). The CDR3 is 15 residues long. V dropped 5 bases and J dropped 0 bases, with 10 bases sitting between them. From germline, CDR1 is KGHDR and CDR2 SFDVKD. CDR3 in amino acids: CATSGAGPSNQPQHF. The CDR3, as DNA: TGTGCCACCAGTGGGGCGGGGCCTAGCAATCAGCCCCAGCATTTT.

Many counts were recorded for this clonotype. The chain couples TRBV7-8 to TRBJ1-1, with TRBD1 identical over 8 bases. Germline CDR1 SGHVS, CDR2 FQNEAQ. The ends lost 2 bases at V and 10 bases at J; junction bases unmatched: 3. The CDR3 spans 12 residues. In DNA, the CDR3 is TGTGCCAGCAGCTTAACAGGGGGGTTAGCTTTCTTT. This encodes CASSLTGGLAFF.

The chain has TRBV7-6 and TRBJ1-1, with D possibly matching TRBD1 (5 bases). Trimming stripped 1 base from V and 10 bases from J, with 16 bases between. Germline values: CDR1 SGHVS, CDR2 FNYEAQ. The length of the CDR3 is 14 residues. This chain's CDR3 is CASSLGATTGTAFF. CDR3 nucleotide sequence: TGTGCCAGCAGCTTAGGAGCCACGACCGGGACAGCTTTCTTT.

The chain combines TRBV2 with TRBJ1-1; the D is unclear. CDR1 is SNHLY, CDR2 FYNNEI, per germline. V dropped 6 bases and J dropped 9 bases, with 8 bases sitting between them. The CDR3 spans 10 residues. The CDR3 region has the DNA TGTGCCAGCAGGGGTACTAAAGCTTTCTTT. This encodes CASRGTKAFF.